This T cell receptor (beta chain) was captured in a study of breast tumors, draining lymph nodes, adjacent tissues. Regarding the study as a whole: Tumor T cell lymph node origin was a supported hypothesis, not proven.

For this clonotype: Antigen specificity is unknown.

With V trimmed by 4 bases and J by 1 base, 3 bases remained unmatched. The germline V gene encodes CDR1 SGHNT and CDR2 YYREEE (reference sequence). CDR3 length: 14 residues. MiXCR, run by TCRdb on the multiplex PCR reads, gives a single entry per CDR3 protein. Among about 24,000 distinct CDR3 sequences listed, approximately 70% were seen once. This TCR was sampled from a female donor with breast cancer. Some clones in this sample may be carry-over from other donors' samples. The material sequenced was tumor-adjacent breast tissue. The chain has TRBV5-4 and TRBJ2-3, with 7 nucleotides matching TRBD1. CDR3 sequence (DNA): TGTGCCAGCAGCACTGGACAGGGCACAGATACGCAGTATTTT. Translation: CASSTGQGTDTQYF.